The 24 T cell receptor beta chains given below trace back to one sample, sequenced in a study of neoadjuvant anti-PD-1 for oral cavity cancer. Stated time point: after neoadjuvant nivolumab, at surgical resection. Profiled with immunoSEQ multiplex PCR; TCRdb holds only in-frame clones, not every one. The sample holds 11,000 to 15,000 clones, roughly 73% seen once. The sequencing used PBMCs, collected after nivolumab (anti-PD-1) treatment. Source of these receptors: a person between 35 and 79 years old with oral cavity squamous cell carcinoma.

Concerning this clone: Its ends do not fully match the called genes, so a read error is possible. The chain couples TRBV7-7 to TRBJ2-3; 10 nucleotides align to TRBD2. Germline V CDR1 and CDR2: SSHAT, FNYEAQ (reference sequence). This CDR3 contains 14 residues. The CDR3 sequence is CASSPTSGIGTQYF. In DNA, the CDR3 is TGTGCTAGCAGCCCAACTAGCGGGATTGGTACGCAGTATTTT. Full variable domain (rest looked up from reference TRBV7-7 and TRBJ2-3): GAGVSQSPRYKVTKRGQDVTLRCDPISSHATLYWYQQALGQGPEFLTYFNYEAQPDKSGLPSDRFSAERPEGSISTLTIQRTEQRDSAMYRCASSPTSGIGTQYFGPGTRLTVL.

The gene calls are TRBV7-9 and TRBJ2-7; possible D gene TRBD2, 5 bases. The germline gives CDR1 SEHNR, CDR2 FQNEAQ (reference sequence). V lost 4 bases to trimming and J lost 2 bases, with 12 bases between them. The CDR3 is made up of 14 amino acids. The CDR3 region is CASSWRDYTYEQYF. In DNA, the CDR3 is TGTGCCAGCAGCTGGAGAGACTACACCTACGAGCAGTACTTC.

This chain uses TRBV7-9 with TRBJ2-5; D is ambiguous. V lost 5 bases, J lost 5 bases, and 12 bases lay in between. The CDR3 sequence is 13 residues long. Germline V gene sequence: CDR1 SEHNR, CDR2 FQNEAQ (reference sequence). The CDR3 nucleotides are TGTGCCAGCAGCCTTCGTGAAGGGGAGACCCAGTACTTC. As protein: CASSLREGETQYF. Variable domain in full (rest from reference TRBV7-9 and TRBJ2-5): DTGVSQNPRHKITKRGQNVTFRCDPISEHNRLYWYRQTLGQGPEFLTYFQNEAQLEKSRLLSDRFSAERPKGSFSTLEIQRTEQGDSAMYLCASSLREGETQYFGPGTRLLVL.

Only one count was recorded for this clone. The chain combines TRBV29-1 with TRBJ2-7; D is possibly TRBD1 (7 bases). CDR1 and CDR2 from the germline V gene are SQVTM and ANQGSEA. The CDR3 runs 15 residues. Trimming removed 4 bases at V and 3 bases at J, with 19 bases between. The CDR3 nucleotides read TGCAGCGTTGGGATGGCAGGGGGGTTTTTCTACGAGCAGTACTTC. As protein: CSVGMAGGFFYEQYF.

The chain employs TRBV10-3 and TRBJ2-3; no definite D call. The CDR3 runs to 15 residues. The germline V gene has CDR1 ENHRY and CDR2 SYGVKD. Trimming removed 3 bases at V and 2 bases at J, with 12 bases between. CDR3 nucleotide sequence: TGTGCCATCAGTGATTCGAACCCCCCCACAGATACGCAGTATTTT. This encodes CAISDSNPPTDTQYF.

The J gene is TRBJ2-1, the V gene TRBV5-1; 9 bases agree with TRBD2. The germline CDR1 and CDR2 sequences are SGHRS and YFSETQ. V shed 0 bases and J 8 bases; nucleotides not matched to a gene: 6. The CDR3 contains 15 residues. The CDR3 region has the DNA TGCGCCAGCAGCTTGGATTCGACTAGCGGCTATGAGCAGTTCTTC. Its protein is CASSLDSTSGYEQFF.

This chain uses TRBV15 with TRBJ2-1, with a tentative D call TRBD2 (6 bases). V lost 2 bases and J lost 7, with 12 bases in between. The CDR3 is 14 amino acids. The germline V gene encodes CDR1 LNHNV and CDR2 YYDKDF (reference sequence). The CDR3 DNA reads TGTGCCACCAGCAGAAGGCAGGAGGGAAATGAGCAGTTCTTC. Its protein is CATSRRQEGNEQFF.

The chain recombines TRBV7-3 with TRBJ2-1; a possible D gene is TRBD2 (6 bases). The CDR3 has 15 amino acids. The V gene's germline CDR1 is SGHTA and CDR2 FQGTGA. V was clipped by 5 bases and J by 5 bases, with 16 bases between them. The CDR3 spells CASSAGIAENNEQFF. Written as DNA, the CDR3 is TGTGCCAGCAGCGCCGGGATAGCGGAAAACAATGAGCAGTTCTTC. Variable domain in full (rest from reference TRBV7-3 and TRBJ2-1): GAGVSQTPSNKVTEKGKYVELRCDPISGHTALYWYRQSLGQGPEFLIYFQGTGAADDSGLPNDRFFAVRPEGSVSTLKIQRTERGDSAVYLCASSAGIAENNEQFFGPGTRLTVL.

The rearrangement uses TRBV2 and TRBJ1-2; 7 bases map to TRBD1. Per the germline V gene, CDR1 is SNHLY and CDR2 is FYNNEI. The CDR3 contains 12 residues. V lost 3 bases, J lost 8 bases, and 3 bases stayed unmatched. CDR3 nucleotide sequence: TGTGCCAGCAGTGACCGACAGGGAGGCTACACCTTC. Residues: CASSDRQGGYTF.

This clone appeared a few times. The V gene is TRBV2, the J gene TRBJ2-1, with TRBD1 matching 7 bases. CDR1 is SNHLY, CDR2 FYNNEI, per germline. The junction had 4 bases not matched to a gene; V was cut back by 6 bases and J by 5 bases. CDR3 size: 13 residues. CDR3 coding DNA: TGTGCCAGCAGCCAGGGGGAGCACAATGAGCAGTTCTTC. Protein sequence: CASSQGEHNEQFF.

The chain recombines TRBV5-6 with TRBJ1-3; D uncertain. Germline CDR1 and CDR2: SGHDT and YYEEEE. The CDR3 has 13 amino acids. V lost 2 bases and J 4 bases, leaving 7 bases between the germline ends. The CDR3 DNA sequence: TGTGCCAGCAGCTTTCTTCGCGGAAACACCATATATTTT. Encoded protein: CASSFLRGNTIYF.

The rearrangement joins TRBV5-1 to TRBJ2-2; 8 bases fit TRBD2. CDR3 length equals 15 residues. V gave up 6 bases and J gave up 6 bases; unmatched junction bases: 10. Germline V CDR1 and CDR2: SGHRS, YFSETQ. For the CDR3, the DNA is TGCGCCAGCACTATTAAGACGGGAGGGCCCGGGGAGCTGTTTTTT. It yields the protein CASTIKTGGPGELFF.

The J gene is TRBJ2-1, the V gene TRBV19, with 11 bases lining up with TRBD2. The germline gives CDR1 LNHDA, CDR2 SQIVND (reference sequence). Trimming removed 2 bases from V and 10 bases from J; junction bases left unmatched: 4. This CDR3 is 14 amino acids long. CDR3 in amino acids: CASSILSGRDEQFF. The CDR3 DNA is TGTGCCAGTAGTATACTTAGCGGGAGGGACGAGCAGTTCTTC. The full variable domain, completed using reference TRBV19 and TRBJ2-1, is DGGITQSPKYLFRKEGQNVTLSCEQNLNHDAMYWYRQDPGQGLRLIYYSQIVNDFQKGDIAEGYSVSREKKESFPLTVTSAQKNPTAFYLCASSILSGRDEQFFGPGTRLTVL.

This clone was observed a few times. V usage is TRBV10-1 and J usage is TRBJ1-1; TRBD1 is a possible D gene (5 bases). V was pared by 0 bases and J by 4 bases, with 6 bases between. This CDR3 comprises 13 residues. Germline V CDR1 and CDR2: WNHNN, SYGVQD (reference sequence). The CDR3 sequence: CASSESGPTEAFF. CDR3 in DNA: TGCGCCAGCAGTGAGTCGGGGCCCACTGAAGCTTTCTTT.

The chain recombines TRBV19 with TRBJ2-5, with 9 positions matching TRBD2. The CDR3 spans 14 residues. Germline V gene lookup returns CDR1 LNHDA and CDR2 SQIVND (reference sequence). V was clipped by 5 bases and J by 4 bases; unmatched bases: 5. CDR3 coding DNA: TGTGCCAGTAGTGCCAGCGGGGGGTCAGAGACCCAGTACTTC. Its protein product is CASSASGGSETQYF.

V usage is TRBV19 and J usage is TRBJ2-2; a possible D gene is TRBD2 (6 bases). CDR1 LNHDA and CDR2 SQIVND come from the germline V gene (reference sequence). V lost 5 bases and J lost 3, with 16 bases in between. The CDR3 covers 16 residues. Written as DNA, the CDR3 is TGTGCCAGTAGTTCAGGGAGGACGAGGGACACCGGGGAGCTGTTTTTT. Translation gives CASSSGRTRDTGELFF.

This clone has more than one count but fewer than ten. The genes are TRBV5-1 and TRBJ2-4; 7 bases map to TRBD1. Germline V gene data show CDR1 as SGHRS and CDR2 as YFSETQ. V trimming: 1 base; J trimming: 6 bases; junction bases outside the gene matches: 19. This CDR3 is 19 amino acids long. The DNA for the CDR3 is TGCGCCAGCAGCTTGTCTTCATCGACTCTAGCCAACAGGGGAAACATTCAGTACTTC. Translation gives CASSLSSSTLANRGNIQYF.

This rearrangement joins TRBV11-2 to TRBJ2-7, with TRBD2 matching 14 bases. The germline V gene has CDR1 SGHAT and CDR2 FQNNGV. The CDR3 length is 14 residues. V gave up 3 bases and J gave up 6 bases; unmatched junction bases: 1. The CDR3 sequence: CASSLGLAGVEQYF. The CDR3 DNA reads TGTGCCAGCAGCTTGGGACTAGCGGGAGTCGAGCAGTACTTC.

This chain connects TRBV25-1 to TRBJ2-2; 7 positions agree with TRBD2. Germline lookup yields CDR1 MGHDK and CDR2 SYGVNS. The CDR3 spans 13 residues. With 6 bases clipped from V and 7 bases from J, the junction kept 5 bases outside the gene matches. CDR3 sequence reads: CASSVAGRGELFF. DNA for the CDR3: TGTGCCAGCAGCGTAGCGGGCCGCGGGGAGCTGTTTTTT.

The rearrangement joins TRBV5-1 to TRBJ2-2; D is perhaps TRBD2 (5 bases). CDR3 length: 15 amino acids. The germline V gene has CDR1 SGHRS and CDR2 YFSETQ. Trimming stripped 0 bases from V and 7 bases from J, with 13 bases between. CDR3 amino acids: CASSLAVGVDGELFF. The CDR3 DNA reads TGCGCCAGCAGCTTGGCAGTGGGAGTGGACGGGGAGCTGTTTTTT.

The count of this clone is one. This rearrangement joins TRBV5-8 to TRBJ2-2; TRBD1 or TRBD2 may be the D gene (5 bases each). CDR1 and CDR2 (germline): SGHTS, YDEGEE. CDR3 length: 14 amino acids. V was shortened by 2 bases and J by 2 bases, with 7 bases between the two germline ends. CDR3: CASSFGGNTGELFF. The DNA for the CDR3 is TGTGCCAGCAGCTTTGGGGGAAACACCGGGGAGCTGTTTTTT. Combining the CDR3 with reference TRBV5-8 and TRBJ2-2 gives the whole variable domain EAGVTQSPTHLIKTRGQQATLRCSPISGHTSVYWYQQALGLGLQFLLWYDEGEERNRGNFPPRFSGRQFPNYSSELNVNALELEDSALYLCASSFGGNTGELFFGEGSRLTVL.

This chain connects TRBV28 to TRBJ1-2; no definite D call. CDR3 length: 14 residues. The V and J ends lost 1 base and 2 bases respectively, with 8 bases between them. Per the germline V gene, CDR1 is MDHEN and CDR2 is SYDVKM. The CDR3 DNA reads as TGTGCCAGCAGTTTATCACAGACCAACTATGGCTACACCTTC. Encoded protein: CASSLSQTNYGYTF.

This chain uses TRBV30 with TRBJ2-2; D perhaps matches TRBD2 (5 bases). The V and J ends lost 3 bases and 0 bases respectively, with 8 bases between them. The V gene's germline CDR1 is GTSNPN and CDR2 SVGIG (reference sequence). The CDR3 runs to 14 residues. CDR3 region: CAWRKGANTGELFF. CDR3 coding DNA: TGTGCCTGGAGAAAGGGAGCGAACACCGGGGAGCTGTTTTTT.

This chain links TRBV5-8 with TRBJ1-5, with a tentative D call TRBD1 (5 bases). Germline V gene lookup returns CDR1 SGHTS and CDR2 YDEGEE. V lost 4 bases to trimming and J lost 2 bases, with 10 bases between them. The CDR3 contains 14 residues. The CDR3 DNA reads TGTGCCAGCAGCCCGAGGGGCGGCAATCAGCCCCAGCATTTT. Translation gives CASSPRGGNQPQHF.